The sequence of this TCR beta chain was determined in a study of blood T cell repertoires in COVID-19. About the research overall: In each case, the material was cDNA or gDNA derived from T cells, B-cell-depleted T cells, or PBMCs.

Method: immunoSEQ multiplex PCR; TCRdb's copy keeps in-frame clones and lacks some. The data contain roughly 99,000 clones, 88% of them singletons. This clone was detected once. The germline V gene has CDR1 KGHSH and CDR2 LQKENI. J lost 2 bases, V lost 0 bases, and 8 bases had no gene match. The CDR3 sequence is 19 residues long. The V gene is TRBV18, the J gene TRBJ2-6, with 9 bases that match TRBD1. Sequenced material: peripheral blood. The receptor comes from a man aged 45-60 years with active or convalescent COVID-19. CDR3 DNA sequence: TGTGCCAGCTCACCACCGTTACAGGGGGCCGAGCCTGGGGCCAACGTCCTGACTTTC. Residues: CASSPPLQGAEPGANVLTF. Drawing the rest from reference TRBV18 and TRBJ2-6, the complete variable domain is NAGVMQNPRHLVRRRGQEARLRCSPMKGHSHVYWYRQLPEEGLKFMVYLQKENIIDESGMPKERFSAEFPKEGPSILRIQQVVRGDSAAYFCASSPPLQGAEPGANVLTFGAGSRLTVL.